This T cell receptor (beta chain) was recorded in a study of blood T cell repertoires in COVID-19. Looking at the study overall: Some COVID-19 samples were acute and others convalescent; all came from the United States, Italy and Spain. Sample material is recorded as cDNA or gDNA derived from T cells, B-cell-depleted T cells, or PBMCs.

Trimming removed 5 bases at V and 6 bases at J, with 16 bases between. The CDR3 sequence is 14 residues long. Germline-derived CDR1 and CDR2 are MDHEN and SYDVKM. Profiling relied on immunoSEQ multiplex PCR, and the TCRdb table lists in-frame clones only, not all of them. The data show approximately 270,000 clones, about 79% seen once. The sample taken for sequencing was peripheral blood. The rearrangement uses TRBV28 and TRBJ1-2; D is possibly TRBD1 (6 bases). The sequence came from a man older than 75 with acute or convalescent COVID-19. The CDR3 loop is CASSTPGTHNGYTF. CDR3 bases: TGTGCCAGCAGTACCCCCGGGACACACAATGGCTACACCTTC.